Below, one T cell receptor beta chain is given with its context. The sample originates from a study of blood T cell repertoires in COVID-19. Study in general: Donors in the United States, Italy and Spain gave samples during acute or convalescent COVID-19. PBMCs, B-cell-depleted T cells, or T cells provided the cDNA or gDNA that made up the material.

Original processing methods: Reference gene primer amplification in the assay estimated nucleated cell counts. The data were produced by immunoSEQ multiplex PCR, yet TCRdb's version contains in-frame clones alone and is incomplete. V, J and clone size are those of that table, while D and trimming were read from the DNA. The sample carries around 180,000 clones, 70% to 85% recorded once. Seattle-derived patients entered the study during active infection and were followed longitudinally. This clonotype was sampled from a man older than 75 with COVID-19, enrolled during active disease. Specimen: peripheral blood.

CDR3 in DNA: TGTGCCAGCACCTTACGGGGGGAGACCCAGTACTTC. Translated, it gives CASTLRGETQYF. The chain joins TRBV2 to TRBJ2-5; the D gene is possibly TRBD2 (6 bases). The CDR3 has 12 residues. Germline lookup yields CDR1 SNHLY and CDR2 FYNNEI. Trimming removed 7 bases at V and 5 bases at J, with 11 bases between.